This T cell receptor (beta chain) appears in the sequencing data of a study of blood T cell repertoires in COVID-19. There are 15 residues in the CDR3. With 5 bases clipped from V and 5 bases from J, the junction kept 6 bases outside the gene matches. CDR1 is SEHNR and CDR2 is FQNEAQ in the germline V gene (reference sequence). Measured with immunoSEQ multiplex PCR; TCRdb has only the in-frame clones, and not every one. The table has roughly 77,000 clones, around 77% seen once. The rearrangement links TRBV7-9 to TRBJ1-6; TRBD1 aligns across 7 bases. The receptor was derived from a human donor in a cohort sampled during active COVID-19. Sample: peripheral blood. This chain's CDR3 is CASSGPGQNNSPLHF. CDR3 nucleotide sequence: TGTGCCAGCAGCGGCCCGGGACAGAATAATTCACCCCTCCACTTT.